The clone carrying this T cell receptor beta chain was recorded many times. No antigen is known for it. The data belong to a study of early T cells in non-severe SARS-CoV-2 infection. Study details: Sequencing targeted bulk RNA from unsorted whole blood, leaving chains unpaired. Study-level findings and limits: Matching with VDJdb favored anti-spike CD8 responses (missing private and CD4 specificities).

Individual cDNA molecules carried attached unique molecular identifiers. TCRdb redid the calling of the 5' RACE reads with MiXCR, one entry per CDR3 protein. The sample shows 75,000 to 80,000 distinct CDR3 sequences, about 11% of them seen only once. V was trimmed by 0 bases and J by 3 bases, leaving 11 bases between them. In germline, CDR1 is DFQATT, CDR2 SNEGSKA (reference sequence). This CDR3 has 14 residues. The rearrangement links TRBV20-1 to TRBJ1-2; TRBD1 might be the D (5 bases). The receptor's source is an adult who was a healthcare worker with PCR-confirmed SARS-CoV-2 infection or an uninfected control (not recorded which). The sequencing here drew on whole blood, taken at baseline. The chain's CDR3 is CSARETGTDYGYTF. Written as DNA, the CDR3 is TGCAGTGCTAGAGAAACGGGGACGGACTATGGCTACACCTTC.